This T cell receptor beta chain derives from a study of identical twins (dated by TCRdb to about 2016). In the study overall: To test whether fetal clonotypes persist, this study deep-sequenced TCR alpha and beta repertoires from monozygotic twins, from unrelated adults of various ages, and from cord blood. To rule out contamination, replicate twin experiments were performed at different times with different library preparation protocols. The investigation overall reported the following: Because the same donors could not be followed over many years, conclusions were based on cross-sectional statistical analysis. In monozygotic twins, out-of-frame TCR alpha sharing was systematically underestimated by recombination models, although the models agreed with sharing between unrelated individuals. Abundant cord blood beta clonotypes had fewer insertions, young adult naive repertoires showed a similar but weaker trend, and memory repertoires showed no such trend. Zero-insertion analyses could be partly confounded by invariant T cells such as MAIT and iNKT, although diverse VJ usage argued against such confounding for most clonotypes. Compared with coincidental sharing between unrelated individuals, an excess of low generation-probability sequences was observed among out-of-frame TCR alpha sequences shared between twins. Excess twin sharing in beta out-of-frame sequences was weaker because fewer shared sequences lowered the signal-to-noise ratio.

This clonotype was seen more than once but under ten times. There is no known antigen for this receptor. Per-base quality was not reported, and no clone a single base away is much larger than it. The library relied on 5' RACE. TCRdb names Illumina HiSeq 2000 as the instrument used. Template switching added a universal primer binding site, and the final cDNA carried a unique molecular identifier that allowed TCR cDNA molecules to be counted accurately. Specific primers in the conserved constant-segment region were used to synthesize first-strand cDNA for the TCR alpha and beta chains. Each cDNA library was double barcoded, with a SMART-Mk sample barcode plus Illumina barcodes, to control for contamination. Two successive PCR steps introduced TruSeq adapter sequences along with Illumina sample barcodes. Sequencing of the TCR alpha and beta cDNA libraries was done on the Illumina HiSeq platform using custom primers. The study's own analysis went as follows. MiGEC was used to process raw reads and extract unique molecular identifiers, and MiXCR was used to find CDR3 positions. For each individual, recombination models were inferred using an EM algorithm with the repgenHMM and IGoR tools. Shared clonotype analysis was performed with the tcR package in R, normalizing sharing by the product of cloneset sizes. To study raw recombination without the effects of thymic and clonal selection, out-of-frame nonproductive sequences were analyzed. Starting from the raw public reads, TCRdb applied fastp trimming at Q25, assembled clones with MiXCR and retained in-frame beta chains. CDR3 protein sequences are deduplicated, and each keeps its most common genes and DNA. The authors' filters were not applied to this entry. Counted in this sample were some 730,000 distinct CDR3 sequences; 18% of them appeared once. The biggest ten clones account for about an eighth of the sample.

All donors were healthy Caucasians. The twin cohort consisted of three pairs of female monozygotic twins, all aged about 18 to 30 years. RNA for TCR libraries was isolated from peripheral blood mononuclear cells. CDR1 and CDR2, looked up from the germline V gene, are LGHNA and YSLEER. V and J are truncated by 0 bases and 2 bases respectively, leaving an intervening sequence of 20 bases. The CDR3 runs 18 amino acids, cysteine and phenylalanine included. Only the CDR3 portion is preserved as DNA: 54 bases, with reading frame beginning at the first base. These same data were also listed under a study on T cells expressing NK-cell markers. The second study also describes: Three sorted T-cell subsets (CD3+CD56+NKG2C+, CD3+CD56+NKG2C- and CD3+CD56-NKG2C+) from 8 or 9 donors had their TCR beta-chain repertoires profiled. Among the eight sequenced donors, only one was HCMV-seronegative, while the other seven were HCMV-seropositive. In several experiments an anti-gammadeltaTCR antibody was added to restrict sorting to alphabetaTCR-expressing T cells. In several donors, the dominant CD3+CD56+NKG2C+ clonotypes ranked among the top 10 CD8+ clonotypes, making up roughly 1.0-7.0% of CD8+ T cells. Those dominant clonotypes were again the most abundant among CD3+CD56-NKG2C+ cells in a few donors, at roughly 25-60.1%. Whether the expanded NKG2C-expressing T cell clones were specific for HCMV antigens remained unclear. The study sequenced eight donors, all healthy volunteers chosen at random: three men and five women. To determine HCMV serostatus, a commercial ELISA kit was used to detect HCMV-specific IgG in serum. For a handful of donors, unsorted PBMC were also used to sequence bulk peripheral blood T-cell repertoires. MIGEC handled demultiplexing of the reads and grouping by UMI, while MiTCR was used to assemble and quantify clonotypes. To remove erroneous sequences, TCR cDNA sequences were retained only when supported by two or more reads. The tcR package was used for downstream repertoire analysis, and clonotypes were matched across fractions by CDR3 nucleotide sequence plus V segment. VDJmatch was used to annotate antigen specificity against VDJdb, with one amino acid substitution allowed in CDR3.

The material sequenced was PBMCs. The chain links TRBV4-3 with TRBJ2-7; the D segment could be TRBD1, given 5 matching bases. The receptor's source is a woman under 30 in good health. At the DNA level, the sequence is TGCGCCAGCAGCCAAGATATCCCCCCGCCAGGGTGGGCCTACGAGCAGTACTTC. It encodes CASSQDIPPPGWAYEQYF.